This is a list of T cell receptor beta chains from one sample in a study of PD-L1 blockade in urothelial cancer. The repertoire was sequenced with immunoSEQ multiplex PCR; TCRdb's copy has only in-frame clones and lacks some. The sample records 50,000 or so clones, 70% to 90% being singletons. The material sequenced was PBMCs, taken around atezolizumab (anti-PD-L1) treatment. Every receptor here comes from a man in his 60s with urothelial cancer. CDR3s include the opening cysteine and the closing phenylalanine or tryptophan. The D gene is left open where the match is weak. A row's size may be missing; if present it is once, few, many or a size class.

d_call clone_size j_call v_call cdr3_length cdr3_aa cdr3_nt
NA NA TRBJ1-5 TRBV7-2 17 CASSQGQASRGNQPQHF TGTGCCAGCAGCCAGGGGCAGGCAAGCCGGGGCAATCAGCCCCAGCATTTT
TRBD2 NA TRBJ2-1 TRBV4-1 16 CASSQAPGTNYNEQFF TGCGCCAGCAGCCAAGCCCCCGGGACTAACTACAATGAGCAGTTCTTC
NA NA TRBJ2-7 TRBV7-6 13 CASSLEDNYEQYF TGTGCCAGCAGCTTAGAAGACAACTACGAGCAGTACTTC
TRBD2 NA TRBJ2-7 TRBV19 15 CASSTPGLAEREQYF TGTGCCAGTAGTACACCGGGACTAGCGGAACGGGAGCAGTACTTC
TRBD1 NA TRBJ2-2 TRBV18 15 CASRQGARDTGELFF TGTGCCAGCCGACAGGGGGCGCGGGACACCGGGGAGCTGTTTTTT
NA NA TRBJ1-5 TRBV6-6 13 CASSYQGHQPQHF TGTGCCAGCAGTTACCAGGGCCATCAGCCCCAGCATTTT
NA once TRBJ1-1 TRBV19 13 CASTLAANTEAFF TGTGCCAGTACTCTAGCTGCGAACACTGAAGCTTTCTTT
TRBD1 NA TRBJ1-1 TRBV18 16 CASSPLGQGAYTEAFF TGTGCCAGCTCACCATTGGGACAGGGGGCGTACACTGAAGCTTTCTTT
TRBD1 NA TRBJ1-1 TRBV5-1 17 CASRPGQGYTKNTEAFF TGCGCCAGCAGACCGGGACAGGGGTATACGAAGAACACTGAAGCTTTCTTT
TRBD1 NA TRBJ2-7 TRBV27 14 CASSRSGGGDEQYF TGTGCCAGCAGCCGTTCAGGGGGCGGCGACGAGCAGTACTTC
TRBD1 NA TRBJ1-2 TRBV11-2 13 CASSLGQGYGYTF TGTGCCAGCAGCTTGGGACAGGGGTATGGCTACACCTTC
TRBD1 NA TRBJ2-3 TRBV30 14 CAWSVGTGTDTQYF TGTGCCTGGAGTGTCGGGACAGGCACAGATACGCAGTATTTT
TRBD1 NA TRBJ2-7 TRBV18 14 CASSLGTGHYEQYF TGTGCCAGCTCACTAGGGACAGGTCACTACGAGCAGTACTTC
TRBD1 NA TRBJ2-7 TRBV2 14 CASHRTGQPYEQYF TGTGCCAGCCACCGGACAGGGCAACCCTACGAGCAGTACTTC
NA NA TRBJ2-7 TRBV18 12 CASSPLSYEQYF TGTGCCAGCTCACCCCTCTCCTACGAGCAGTACTTC
NA few TRBJ1-1 TRBV30 12 CGGGRLNTEAFF TGTGGCGGGGGACGGTTGAACACTGAAGCTTTCTTT
TRBD1 NA TRBJ1-1 TRBV5-1 16 CASSLAPGGPNTEAFF TGCGCCAGCAGCTTGGCGCCAGGGGGCCCGAACACTGAAGCTTTCTTT
TRBD1 NA TRBJ1-1 TRBV5-1 13 CASSLDRGPEAFF TGCGCCAGCAGCCTCGACAGGGGACCTGAAGCTTTCTTT
TRBD2 NA TRBJ2-3 TRBV6-5 14 CASTPAAGERTQYF TGTGCCAGCACCCCGGCAGCGGGAGAGCGTACGCAGTATTTT
TRBD1 NA TRBJ2-3 TRBV5-1 13 CASTGQGPDTQYF TGCGCCAGCACGGGACAGGGTCCAGATACGCAGTATTTT
NA NA TRBJ2-3 TRBV15 17 CATSRPGTTWRGDTQYF TGTGCCACCAGCAGGCCCGGGACTACTTGGAGGGGGGATACGCAGTATTTT
NA NA TRBJ1-5 TRBV10-3 17 CAISGEELLGDNQPQHF TGTGCCATCAGTGGGGAGGAGCTTTTAGGGGATAATCAGCCCCAGCATTTT
NA NA TRBJ2-7 TRBV10-3 16 CAITPKADSLSYEQYF TGTGCCATCACCCCTAAGGCGGACAGCCTATCCTACGAGCAGTACTTC
NA once TRBJ1-2 TRBV19 14 CASRTTTGTYGYTF TGTGCCAGTAGGACGACTACAGGGACCTATGGCTACACCTTC
TRBD2 NA TRBJ2-3 TRBV5-1 18 CASSSGTSGGARTDTQYF TGCGCCAGCAGCTCCGGGACTAGCGGGGGGGCCCGCACAGATACGCAGTATTTT
TRBD2 NA TRBJ2-1 TRBV2 15 CASSVSGREYNEQFF TGTGCCAGCAGCGTAAGCGGGAGGGAGTACAATGAGCAGTTCTTC
NA NA TRBJ1-4 TRBV11-2 13 CASSFFSSVKLFF TGTGCCAGCAGCTTTTTTAGTTCGGTAAAACTGTTTTTT
TRBD1 NA TRBJ2-1 TRBV14 16 CASSSKRDRTYNEQFF TGTGCCAGCAGTTCTAAGAGGGACAGAACTTACAATGAGCAGTTCTTC
TRBD1 once TRBJ1-2 TRBV2 14 CASSRDRTNYGYTF TGTGCCAGCAGTAGGGACAGAACTAACTATGGCTACACCTTC
NA NA TRBJ2-2 TRBV6-5 13 CASSPANTGELFF TGTGCCAGCTCCCCAGCGAACACCGGGGAGCTGTTTTTT
NA NA TRBJ2-7 TRBV6-1 15 CASSEFGVIGVGQYF TGTGCCAGCAGTGAATTTGGGGTCATAGGGGTGGGGCAGTACTTC
NA once TRBJ2-1 TRBV7-6 17 CASSLEVGQSSYNEQFF TGTGCCAGCAGCTTAGAAGTCGGACAAAGCTCCTACAATGAGCAGTTCTTC
NA NA TRBJ1-1 TRBV18 15 CASSPELGGLREAFF TGTGCCAGCTCGCCAGAATTGGGGGGGTTGCGTGAAGCTTTCTTT
NA NA TRBJ2-2 TRBV27 12 CASSLRGGELFF TGTGCCAGCAGTTTACGGGGCGGGGAGCTGTTTTTT
NA NA TRBJ2-1 TRBV2 16 CASSEGVGRGWNEQFF TGTGCCAGCAGTGAGGGGGTCGGACGGGGGTGGAATGAGCAGTTCTTC
NA NA TRBJ1-2 TRBV16 13 CASSLGGGDGYTF TGTGCCAGCAGCCTCGGCGGGGGTGATGGCTACACCTTC
NA once TRBJ2-2 TRBV6-6 16 CASSPRRRTNTGELFF TGTGCCAGCAGTCCCCGGAGGCGTACGAACACCGGGGAGCTGTTTTTT
TRBD1 NA TRBJ2-7 TRBV28 13 CASIGQGVSEQYF TGTGCCAGCATAGGACAGGGGGTTTCCGAGCAGTACTTC
NA once TRBJ2-7 TRBV11-1 13 CASSSVRGGEQYF TGTGCCAGCAGCTCCGTCCGAGGGGGCGAGCAGTACTTC
TRBD1 NA TRBJ2-2 TRBV18 18 CASSPRPGQGANTGELFF TGTGCCAGCTCACCGCGACCGGGACAGGGGGCGAACACCGGGGAGCTGTTTTTT
NA once TRBJ1-3 TRBV5-1 16 CASSLGYRETGNTIYF TGCGCCAGCAGCTTGGGCTACAGGGAGACTGGAAACACCATATATTTT
NA few TRBJ1-5 TRBV15 15 CATSRVKLVNQPQHF TGTGCCACCAGCAGAGTTAAACTGGTCAATCAGCCCCAGCATTTT
TRBD1 few TRBJ1-6 TRBV4-1 18 CASSQGSGGTGVNSPLHF TGCGCCAGCAGCCAAGGGTCTGGTGGGACAGGGGTAAATTCACCCCTCCACTTT
NA once TRBJ2-7 TRBV9 15 CASSVDASPWGTQYF TGTGCCAGCAGCGTAGATGCTTCGCCTTGGGGCACCCAGTACTTC
TRBD1 NA TRBJ2-1 TRBV19 13 CASSARQGSEQFF TGTGCCAGTAGTGCGAGACAGGGAAGTGAGCAGTTCTTC
TRBD2 NA TRBJ2-5 TRBV2 14 CASSGRTRQETQYF TGTGCCAGCAGTGGGAGGACTAGACAAGAGACCCAGTACTTC
TRBD2 NA TRBJ2-3 TRBV7-2 16 CASSLSGGPSTDTQYF TGTGCCAGCAGCTTGTCGGGAGGACCTAGCACAGATACGCAGTATTTT
NA NA TRBJ1-2 TRBV9 15 CASSVSEQANYGYTF TGTGCCAGCAGCGTATCGGAACAGGCGAACTATGGCTACACCTTC
TRBD2 NA TRBJ2-3 TRBV5-1 18 CASSAPRLAGYNTDTQYF TGCGCCAGCAGCGCACCGCGACTAGCGGGGTATAACACAGATACGCAGTATTTT
NA NA TRBJ2-1 TRBV30 11 CAWKQDHEQFF TGTGCCTGGAAACAGGATCATGAGCAGTTCTTC
NA NA TRBJ1-5 TRBV6-1 13 CASSEIRGQPQHF TGTGCCAGCAGTGAAATCAGGGGCCAGCCCCAGCATTTT
TRBD1 NA TRBJ1-3 TRBV2 14 CASRQGVSGNTIYF TGTGCCAGCCGACAGGGAGTATCTGGAAACACCATATATTTT
NA NA TRBJ2-2 TRBV7-2 12 CASSSLAGELFF TGTGCCAGCAGCTCATTAGCCGGGGAGCTGTTTTTT
TRBD2 NA TRBJ2-1 TRBV7-2 14 CASSLAGTSDEQFF TGTGCCAGCAGCTTAGCCGGGACTAGCGATGAGCAGTTCTTC
NA NA TRBJ2-5 TRBV2 15 CASSGVVAGQETQYF TGTGCCAGCAGTGGTGTCGTTGCCGGCCAAGAGACCCAGTACTTC
NA NA TRBJ1-5 TRBV6-5 15 CASSSTGTPNQPQHF TGTGCCAGCAGCTCCACCGGGACACCGAATCAGCCCCAGCATTTT
NA NA TRBJ1-3 TRBV9 16 CASSVATSDTGNTIYF TGTGCCAGCAGCGTAGCTACTTCGGACACCGGAAACACCATATATTTT
NA NA TRBJ1-2 TRBV7-9 12 CASSLVGYGYTF TGTGCCAGCAGCTTAGTCGGCTATGGCTACACCTTC
NA NA TRBJ2-1 TRBV11-1 15 CASSLRLDWINEQFF TGTGCCAGCAGCTTGCGACTCGATTGGATCAATGAGCAGTTCTTC